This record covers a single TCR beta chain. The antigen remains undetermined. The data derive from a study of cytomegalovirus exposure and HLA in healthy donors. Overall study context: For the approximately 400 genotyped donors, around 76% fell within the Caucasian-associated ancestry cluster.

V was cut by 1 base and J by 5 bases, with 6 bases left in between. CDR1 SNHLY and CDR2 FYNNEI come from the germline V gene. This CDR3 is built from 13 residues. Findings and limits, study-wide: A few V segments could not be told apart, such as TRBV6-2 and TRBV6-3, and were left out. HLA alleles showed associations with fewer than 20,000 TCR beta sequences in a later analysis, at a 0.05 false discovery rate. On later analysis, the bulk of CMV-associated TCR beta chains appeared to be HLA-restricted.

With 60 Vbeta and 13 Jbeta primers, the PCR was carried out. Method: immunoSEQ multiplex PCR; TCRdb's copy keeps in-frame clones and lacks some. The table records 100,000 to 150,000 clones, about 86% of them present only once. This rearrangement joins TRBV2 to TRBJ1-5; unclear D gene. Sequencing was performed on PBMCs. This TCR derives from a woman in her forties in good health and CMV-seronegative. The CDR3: CASSEDSHQPQHF. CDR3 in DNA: TGTGCCAGCAGTGAAGACAGCCATCAGCCCCAGCATTTT.